This TCR beta chain stems from a study of blood T cell repertoires in COVID-19. Study-wide context: Material from acute and convalescent COVID-19 was sourced from the United States, Italy and Spain. Sources were T cells, B-cell-depleted T cells, or PBMCs; the material itself was cDNA or gDNA.

One Seattle source followed patients from active infection through their disease course. Only in-frame clones appear in the TCRdb table, and some are missing; sequencing was by immunoSEQ multiplex PCR. The sample carries roughly 190,000 clones, around 94% recorded once. The sequence was obtained from a man aged 25 to 40 with COVID-19, enrolled during active disease. Material for sequencing was peripheral blood.

CDR3 nucleotides: TGTGCCAGTAGCCTCGGGACAGAATATAATCAGCCCCAGCATTTT. Protein: CASSLGTEYNQPQHF. This chain connects TRBV19 to TRBJ1-5; TRBD1 agrees at 7 bases. CDR3 length: 15 residues. V lost 6 bases, J lost 4 bases, and 9 bases stayed unmatched. Germline V gene data show CDR1 as LNHDA and CDR2 as SQIVND (reference sequence). The variable domain in full, with the rest retrieved from reference TRBV19 and TRBJ1-5, is DGGITQSPKYLFRKEGQNVTLSCEQNLNHDAMYWYRQDPGQGLRLIYYSQIVNDFQKGDIAEGYSVSREKKESFPLTVTSAQKNPTAFYLCASSLGTEYNQPQHFGDGTRLSIL.